This TCR beta chain stems from a study of human T cells and chemical hapten exposure. Between the trimmed V and J ends, which lost 0 bases and 2 bases, there was a span of 4 bases. The CDR3 is 13 amino acids. Germline CDR1 LNHNV, CDR2 YYDKDF (reference sequence). Study results and caveats: Alopecia in all donors means immunity may differ from healthy individuals.

Time point defined: patch test 3, about 24 weeks after DPC sensitization. Treatment given: therapeutic diphenylcyclopropenone sensitization with weekly scalp DPC. Alopecia patients between 18 and 70 years old and suitable for DPC were used as donors. Individual cDNA molecules each carried unique molecular identifiers attached by the library. Via MiXCR, TCRdb re-called the RACE reads, giving one row per CDR3 protein. The sample comprises tens of thousands of distinct CDR3 sequences, 9.9% of which are singletons, and approximately 16% rests with the top ten. This clonotype was seen repeatedly, ten times or more. Its antigen remains unknown.

V gene TRBV15 combines with J gene TRBJ1-2; no reliable D call. Sequencing used whole blood, obtained in connection with sensitization to the hapten diphenylcyclopropenone (DPC). The sequence was collected from a woman aged 40 to 55 with alopecia areata. Some clones in this sample may be carry-over from other donors' samples. CDR3 coding DNA: TGTGCCACCAGCAGAGATCGAAACTATGGCTACACCTTC. It encodes CATSRDRNYGYTF.